The rows below give T cell receptor beta chains drawn from one sample of a study of T cells in Graves' hyperthyroidism and ophthalmopathy. Using its own MiXCR run on the multiplex PCR reads, TCRdb lists one record per CDR3 protein. The repertoire holds over 250,000 distinct CDR3 sequences, with about 20% as singletons. Sequencing was carried out using blood. The receptor source for this set is a man between 25 and 39 years old with Graves' ophthalmopathy. The CDR3 runs from the conserved cysteine through the conserved F or W. A D gene is named only where the DNA matches it firmly. Clone size is not always given. Where it is, it says once, few, many or a class for expanded clones.

D gene	clone size	V gene	CDR3 length	J gene	CDR3 DNA	CDR3 protein
.	few	TRBV30	15	TRBJ2-6	TGTGCCTGGAGTTTGTTCAGCTCTGGGGCCAACGTCCTGACTTTC	CAWSLFSSGANVLTF
.	few	TRBV7-3	14	TRBJ2-1	TGTGCCAGCAGCCTGGGAGGGGGCGTCGGTGAGCAGTTCTTC	CASSLGGGVGEQFF
TRBD2	many	TRBV28	14	TRBJ2-5	TGTGCCAGCACCGAAGCGGGAGACGGAGAGACCCAGTACTTC	CASTEAGDGETQYF
.	many	TRBV27	14	TRBJ1-5	TGTGCCAGCAGTTTATCGAGGGGATATCAGCCCCAGCATTTT	CASSLSRGYQPQHF
TRBD2	.	TRBV4-2	16	TRBJ2-1	TGTGCCAGCAGCCAATTAGAGCGGGGGACTTACAATGAGCAGTTCTTC	CASSQLERGTYNEQFF
TRBD1	.	TRBV29-1	12	TRBJ1-2	TGCAGCGTGGGGGACAGGGGAATTGGCTACACCTTC	CSVGDRGIGYTF
TRBD1	few	TRBV3-1	14	TRBJ1-2	TGTGCCAGCAGCCAAGGTGTGACAGGGAGAGGCTACACCTTC	CASSQGVTGRGYTF
.	.	TRBV7-9	15	TRBJ2-7	TGTGCCAGCAGCTCGCCGGGACGGACCTCCTACGAGCAGTACTTC	CASSSPGRTSYEQYF
.	many	TRBV5-1	14	TRBJ1-1	TGCGCCAGCAGCTTGAGGGGACAGAACACTGAAGCTTTCTTT	CASSLRGQNTEAFF
.	.	TRBV5-6	16	TRBJ2-1	TGTGCCAGCAGCTTGGCCAAGGAGCGGTCTTACAATGAGCAGTTCTTC	CASSLAKERSYNEQFF
.	few	TRBV20-1	13	TRBJ1-5	TGCAGTGCTAGAGGACAGCAAAATCAGCCCCAGCATTTT	CSARGQQNQPQHF
.	.	TRBV7-9	16	TRBJ2-2	TGTGCCAGCAGCTTTGGGACGGTTTCGAACACCGGGGAGCTGTTTTTT	CASSFGTVSNTGELFF
.	many	TRBV11-2	14	TRBJ2-3	TGTGCCAGCAGCCCGTATTTGGGTACAGATACGCAGTATTTT	CASSPYLGTDTQYF
TRBD2	many	TRBV12-3/TRBV12-4	16	TRBJ2-2	TGTGCCAGCAGTTCCAGCGGGAGGGCCGAGGTCGGGGAGCTGTTTTTT	CASSSSGRAEVGELFF
TRBD1	.	TRBV7-9	14	TRBJ1-1	TGTGCCAGCAGCTCCCAGGGGGCCAGAACTGAAGCTTTCTTT	CASSSQGARTEAFF
TRBD1	few	TRBV12-3/TRBV12-4	14	TRBJ2-2	TGTGCCAGCAGCCTGACAGGGGGCACCGGGGAGCTGTTTTTT	CASSLTGGTGELFF